This T cell receptor beta chain is drawn from a study of shared clonotypes between healthy human individuals (TCRdb year 2020). For the study in its entirety: The cohort included a few men and a couple of women between 18 and 49 years of age. For each donor, three plates each were used for CD4 naive and CD4 memory, two plates were used for CD8 naive, and one plate was used for CD8 memory. Each donor's leukapheresis produced roughly between roughly 0.85 and 10 billion PBMCs. Different laboratories and diverse techniques were used to prepare libraries and sequence TCR repertoires, to increase sequencing depth and limit assay-specific biases. To estimate repertoire size and how much clonotypes are shared between individuals, the study performed deep sequencing of blood TCR repertoires from a few healthy adults. Paper-wide results and their limitations: Incomplete sequencing was indicated by rarefaction of sorted-subset datasets, despite the large sequencing depth. The genetic and exposure-history diversity represented was limited by the small number of donors. Larger estimated clonotype richness was generally found for naive subsets than for memory subsets. Clonotypes shared by all four sorted-subset donors showed higher generation probabilities than non-shared clonotypes. Sampling was limited to blood, and TCR repertoires in tissue likely differ from TCR repertoires in blood. When several donors were compared, the shared fraction of clonotypes was about 5.2% for naive CD4, about 4% for naive CD8, 2.3% for memory CD4, and approximately 0.4% for memory CD8. Based on pairwise subsampling, the degree of clonotype sharing among donors was expected to be affected by sequencing depth.

On this clone: Which antigen it targets is not known. The input lacks base qualities; no much larger clone sits a single base away.

TCR CDR3 regions were amplified from genomic DNA by multiplex PCR using the deep immunoSEQ assay. Genomic DNA extracted from each cell subset was distributed evenly over all wells of several immunoSEQ 96-well plates, and each plate served as one replicate. For sorted subsets, around 200 ng genomic DNA, equal to tens of thousands of T cell genomes, was loaded into each replicate PCR. The purified libraries were quantified using a Qubit 3.0 fluorometer, sized with a Bioanalyzer 2100, and then quantified again using the KAPA Library Quantification kit. A separate single-read 150-cycle Illumina NextSeq 550 flow cell was used to sequence each immunoSEQ 96-well plate. The study's processing was this. The immunoSEQ output contained only junctional sequences without quality scores, so filtering could not match that applied to full-length reads. Sequences were annotated with PyIR, a Python wrapper for IgBLAST v1.9, using IMGT germline references to assign V/J genes and CDR3. Reads were filtered out if the reads had weak V/J assignments (E-value above 1e-6), no CDR3, stop codons, out-of-frame junctions, or ambiguous translated residues. A V3J clonotype was defined by an identical inferred V gene, J gene, and CDR3 amino acid sequence. Percentage overlap between repertoires was computed as shared unique clonotypes divided by the size of the smaller repertoire. Repertoire richness was assessed with RTK rarefaction, the Chao1 estimator, and Recon v2.1 estimates of unobserved clonotypes. Generation probabilities for all TCRbeta clonotypes obtained by the gDNA method from a handful of donors were computed using OLGA. TCRdb re-hosts the immuneACCESS table, in-frame sequences only. Its copies lack some clones; in the studies checked, an unresolved V gene accounts for under half of them, and the cause for the rest is not known. V and J calls plus clone size are reproduced from that table; the DNA served to infer D and trimming. The sample includes around 2,000,000 clones, with 85% to 95% observed a single time. 0.1% to 0.15% of the sample is held by the ten biggest clonotypes.

The donors were healthy, HIV-negative adults who had no recently reported acute infections or vaccinations. Every donor was a Caucasian adult living in Nashville, Tennessee, USA. CD4+ T cells were enriched by magnetic negative selection; naive cells were then positively selected on CD45RA, and the negative fraction formed the memory subset. Blood was collected by leukapheresis, and PBMCs were isolated by Ficoll-Histopaque density gradient centrifugation and then cryopreserved in liquid nitrogen vapor phase. Analytical flow cytometry was used to check the purity and quantity of every magnetically sorted T cell population. Each sorted fraction had its genomic DNA isolated and then quantified by UV absorbance on a Nanodrop 2000c. V is pruned by 3 bases and J by 4 bases, leaving 12 bases of the junction without a gene match. Taken from the germline V gene, the CDR1 and CDR2 loops are LGHNT and FRNRAP. The CDR3 runs 17 amino acids, cysteine and phenylalanine included. Only the CDR3 DNA is retained, 51 bases long and in frame from the first base.

The TCR originated in a man aged 18 to 30 in good health. The sequence joins TRBV12-5 to TRBJ2-7, with 10 central nucleotides matching TRBD2. The material sequenced was naive CD4+ T cells sorted from blood. The sample's cell subset or site label is to be understood as: CD45RA+ positively selected. The CDR3 region reads CASGFATVAGGFYEQYF. DNA sequence: TGTGCTAGTGGTTTTGCTACTGTAGCGGGAGGTTTTTACGAGCAGTACTTC.